This T cell receptor (beta chain) appears in the sequencing data of a study of regulatory T cells in long-lasting Graves disease. Study results and caveats: TCR diversity was lower in persistent Graves' patients (versus newly diagnosed ones).

According to the study, TCR beta libraries were built with iRepertoire HTBI primers and CDR3-region Arm-PCR. TCRdb re-called the multiplex PCR reads with MiXCR, one entry per CDR3 protein. The data hold some 560,000 distinct CDR3 sequences, with roughly 16% observed a single time. This clonotype was seen at least ten times. What it binds is not known. Germline-derived CDR1 and CDR2 are SNHLY and FYNNEI. Trimming pared 5 bases from V and 6 bases from J, leaving 5 bases between. The CDR3 is made up of 11 amino acids. Sample time point: newly diagnosed GD, antithyroid drugs for less than 3 months. PBMC RNA served as the TCR library source. Peripheral blood, around 9.9 milliliters per patient, was collected in EDTA tubes. The sample also formed part of further work on T cells in Graves' hyperthyroidism and ophthalmopathy. That publication notes: Absence of ophthalmopathy progression within 18 months defined stable Graves' hyperthyroidism.

The chain employs TRBV2 and TRBJ2-1; no clear D. The receptor comes from a woman in her forties or fifties with Graves disease. The sequencing used peripheral blood mononuclear cells (PBMCs), collected at new diagnosis, from a patient treated with antithyroid drugs. For the CDR3, the DNA is TGTGCCAGCAGTTACTCCAATGAGCAGTTCTTC. Translating gives CASSYSNEQFF.